This record covers a single TCR beta chain. Losses at the gene ends were 4 bases for V and 3 bases for J; bases not matched to a gene: 11. The CDR3 has 17 amino acids. From germline, CDR1 is SGHVS and CDR2 FQNEAQ. This sample stems from a study of OX40 agonist ivuxolimab in advanced cancers. On the study more broadly: Ivuxolimab was delivered to patients intravenously every 2 weeks at doses spanning 0.01 to 10 mg/kg.

Clones were read by immunoSEQ multiplex PCR, and TCRdb kept only the in-frame ones, dropping some. This sample has more than 70,000 clones, with under 85% found just once. The sample in question was CD4+ or CD8+ T cells sorted from blood, obtained in a trial of the OX40 agonist ivuxolimab. This receptor was taken from an adult with an advanced solid tumor such as melanoma, head and neck, liver or kidney cancer. The V and J genes are TRBV7-8 and TRBJ2-2; 7 bases match TRBD1. CDR3: CASSSASGTDHTGELFF. Written as DNA, the CDR3 is TGTGCCAGCAGCTCAGCATCCGGGACAGACCACACCGGGGAGCTGTTTTTT.